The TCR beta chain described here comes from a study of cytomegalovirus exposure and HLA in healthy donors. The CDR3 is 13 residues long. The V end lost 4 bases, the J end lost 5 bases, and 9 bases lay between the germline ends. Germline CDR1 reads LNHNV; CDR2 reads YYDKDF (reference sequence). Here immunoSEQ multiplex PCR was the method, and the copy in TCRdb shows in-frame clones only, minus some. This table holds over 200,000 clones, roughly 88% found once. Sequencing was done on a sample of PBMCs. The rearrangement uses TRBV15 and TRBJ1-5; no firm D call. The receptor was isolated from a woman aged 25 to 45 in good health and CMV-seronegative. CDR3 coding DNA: TGTGCCACCAGCATGAGTACCGATCAGCCCCAGCATTTT. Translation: CATSMSTDQPQHF.